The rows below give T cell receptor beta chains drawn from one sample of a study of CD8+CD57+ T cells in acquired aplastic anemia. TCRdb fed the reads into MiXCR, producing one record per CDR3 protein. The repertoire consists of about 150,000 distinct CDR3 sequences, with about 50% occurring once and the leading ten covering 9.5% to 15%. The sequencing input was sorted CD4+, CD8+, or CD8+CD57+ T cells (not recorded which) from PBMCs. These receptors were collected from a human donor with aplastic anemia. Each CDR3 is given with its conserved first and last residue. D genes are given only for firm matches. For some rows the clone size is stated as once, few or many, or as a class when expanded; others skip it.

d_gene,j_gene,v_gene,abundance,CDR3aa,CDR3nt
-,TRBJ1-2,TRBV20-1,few,CSARGRYGYTF,TGCAGTGCTAGGGGACGATATGGCTACACCTTC
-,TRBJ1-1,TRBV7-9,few,CASSPSEGTEAFF,TGTGCCAGCAGCCCCAGTGAAGGAACTGAAGCTTTCTTT
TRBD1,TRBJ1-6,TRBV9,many,CASSVAGTAYNSPLHF,TGTGCCAGCAGCGTAGCTGGGACAGCTTATAATTCACCCCTCCACTTT
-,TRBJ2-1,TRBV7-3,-,CASSDGGLSYNEQFF,TGTGCCAGCAGCGACGGGGGGCTTTCCTACAATGAGCAGTTCTTC
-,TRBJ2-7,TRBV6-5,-,CASSYSTRGIRSSYEQYF,TGTGCCAGCAGTTACTCGACCCGGGGGATTAGGAGCTCCTACGAGCAGTACTTC
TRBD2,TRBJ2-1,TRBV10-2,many,CATSTSGIEQFF,TGCGCCACCTCGACTAGCGGGATTGAGCAGTTCTTC
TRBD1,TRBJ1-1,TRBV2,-,CAVPGDRSAAFF,TGTGCTGTACCCGGGGACAGGAGTGCAGCTTTCTTT
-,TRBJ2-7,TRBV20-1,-,CSAVGGDRTSFLQYF,TGCAGTGCCGTTGGGGGCGACAGGACGAGCTTCTTGCAGTACTTC
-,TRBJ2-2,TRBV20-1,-,CSASSHMGTRNTGELFF,TGCAGTGCTAGTAGCCATATGGGAACACGAAACACCGGGGAGCTGTTTTTT
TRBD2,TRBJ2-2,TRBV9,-,CASSTGTSGGASTGELFF,TGTGCCAGCAGCACAGGGACTAGCGGGGGGGCCTCAACCGGGGAGCTGTTTTTT
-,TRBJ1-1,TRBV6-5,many,CASSYDRRFTEAFF,TGTGCCAGCAGTTACGACAGGCGATTCACTGAAGCTTTCTTT
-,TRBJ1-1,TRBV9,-,CASGVEGAGPEAFF,TGTGCCAGCGGCGTAGAAGGGGCGGGGCCTGAAGCTTTCTTC
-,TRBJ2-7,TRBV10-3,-,CASSLGPSGEQYF,TGTGCCAGCAGTCTGGGACCCTCGGGCGAGCAGTACTTC
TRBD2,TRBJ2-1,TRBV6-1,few,CASRAELAGGYEQFF,TGTGCCAGCAGGGCTGAACTAGCGGGGGGTTATGAGCAGTTCTTC
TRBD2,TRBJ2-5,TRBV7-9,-,CASRRTSGGAETQYF,TGTGCCAGCAGACGGACTAGCGGAGGTGCGGAGACCCAGTACTTC
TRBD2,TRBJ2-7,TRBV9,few,CASSVVGGSYEQYF,TGTGCCAGCAGCGTAGTAGGCGGGAGCTACGAGCAGTACTTC
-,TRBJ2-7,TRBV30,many,CAPGPEDYYEQYF,TGTGCCCCAGGCCCGGAAGACTACTACGAGCAGTACTTC
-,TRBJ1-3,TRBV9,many,CASSHEGQPGGGNTIYF,TGTGCCAGCAGCCACGAAGGACAGCCAGGCGGGGGAAACACCATATATTTT
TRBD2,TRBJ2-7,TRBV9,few,CASSAWTSGSYEQYF,TGTGCCAGCAGCGCTTGGACTAGCGGGAGCTACGAGCAGTACTTC
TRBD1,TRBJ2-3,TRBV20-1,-,CSAGAGPGQGRGTQYF,TGCAGTGCCGGGGCCGGCCCGGGACAGGGACGCGGTACGCAGTATTTT
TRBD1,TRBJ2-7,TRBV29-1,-,CSAGTGAYEQYF,TGCAGCGCCGGGACAGGGGCCTACGAGCAGTACTTC
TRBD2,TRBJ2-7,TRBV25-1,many,CASWGLGRLGLAGAFSYEQYF,TGTGCCAGCTGGGGGTTGGGCCGCCTGGGACTAGCGGGGGCCTTCTCCTACGAGCAGTACTTC
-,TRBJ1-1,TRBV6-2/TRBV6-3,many,CASSHRENTEAFF,TGTGCCAGCAGCCACAGGGAGAACACTGAAGCTTTCTTT
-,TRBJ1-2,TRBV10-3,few,CAISDPRQSGLDYGYTF,TGTGCCATCAGTGACCCACGACAATCGGGGCTCGACTATGGCTACACCTTC
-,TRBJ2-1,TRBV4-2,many,CASSQGGANEQFF,TGTGCCAGCAGCCAAGGGGGGGCCAATGAGCAGTTCTTC
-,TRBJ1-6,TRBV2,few,CASSVRGDNSPLHF,TGTGCCAGCAGTGTTCGGGGTGATAATTCACCCCTCCACTTT
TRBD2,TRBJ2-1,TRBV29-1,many,CSVGTSGYNEQFF,TGCAGCGTGGGGACTAGCGGTTACAATGAGCAGTTCTTC
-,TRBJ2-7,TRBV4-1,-,CASSQENEQYF,TGCGCCAGCAGCCAAGAGAACGAGCAGTACTTC
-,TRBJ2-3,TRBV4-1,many,CASSQEASGADTQYF,TGCGCCAGCAGCCAAGAAGCGTCCGGGGCGGATACGCAGTATTTT
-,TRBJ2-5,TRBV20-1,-,CSAYPMEAGAQETQYF,TGCAGTGCTTATCCCATGGAAGCCGGGGCCCAAGAGACCCAGTACTTC
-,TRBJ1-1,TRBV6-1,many,CASNHRVHTEAFF,TGTGCCAGCAACCACAGGGTTCACACTGAAGCTTTCTTT
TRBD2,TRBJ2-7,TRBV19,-,CASSTALSGSYEQYF,TGTGCCAGTAGTACAGCCCTTAGCGGGAGCTACGAGCAGTACTTC
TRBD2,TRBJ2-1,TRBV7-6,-,CASSRGLAGGPNNEQFF,TGTGCCAGCAGCCGGGGACTAGCGGGGGGGCCTAACAATGAGCAGTTCTTC
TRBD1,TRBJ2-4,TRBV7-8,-,CASSLRDRAKNILYF,TGTGCCAGCAGCCTCCGGGACAGGGCGAAAAACATTCTGTACTTC
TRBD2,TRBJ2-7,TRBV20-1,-,CSARDLASGGAPYEQYF,TGCAGTGCTAGAGATCTGGCTAGCGGGGGGGCTCCCTACGAGCAGTACTTC
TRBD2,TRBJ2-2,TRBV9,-,CASSVTSGRGRTGELFF,TGTGCCAGCAGCGTTACTAGCGGGAGGGGTCGGACCGGGGAGCTGTTTTTT
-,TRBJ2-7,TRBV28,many,CASSSSSGPYEQYF,TGTGCCAGCAGTTCCTCGAGCGGACCCTACGAGCAGTACTTC
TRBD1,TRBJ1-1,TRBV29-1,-,CSVLTRGLPTEAFF,TGCAGCGTACTGACTAGGGGGCTGCCCACTGAAGCTTTCTTT
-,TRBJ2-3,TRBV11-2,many,CASSLGASDADTQYF,TGTGCCAGCAGCTTAGGTGCTAGCGATGCAGATACGCAGTATTTT
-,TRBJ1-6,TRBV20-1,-,CSAKMLSSYNSPLHF,TGCAGTGCTAAAATGCTCAGCTCCTATAATTCACCCCTCCACTTT
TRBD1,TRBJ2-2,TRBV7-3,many,CASAGGTGELFF,TGTGCCAGCGCAGGGGGCACCGGGGAGCTGTTTTTT
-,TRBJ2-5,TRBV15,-,CATSRDTGYQETQYF,TGTGCCACCAGCAGAGATACGGGGTACCAAGAGACCCAGTACTTC
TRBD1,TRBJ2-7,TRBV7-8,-,CASSLAAGGYEQYF,TGTGCCAGCAGCTTAGCAGCAGGGGGTTACGAGCAGTACTTC
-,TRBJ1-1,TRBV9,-,CASSVAWGGTEAFF,TGTGCCAGCAGCGTAGCTTGGGGGGGCACTGAAGCTTTCTTT
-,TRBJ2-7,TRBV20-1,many,CSARGDVTVYEQYF,TGCAGTGCTAGAGGGGACGTTACCGTCTACGAGCAGTACTTC
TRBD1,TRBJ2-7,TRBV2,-,CASSVDRLGTGDEQYF,TGTGCCAGCAGTGTTGATAGGTTAGGGACAGGCGACGAGCAGTACTTC